The 24 T cell receptor beta chains reported below all come from one sample, sequenced in a study of CD8+ T cells in alopecia areata. Noted treatment: oral pan-JAK inhibitor, 5-10 mg twice daily. Extraction and reverse transcription of RNA yielded cDNA as the sequencing template. The table came from immunoSEQ multiplex PCR; TCRdb's copy has only in-frame clones and leaves some out. Among about 210,000 clones, around two fifths were seen once, and the ten largest hold more than 0.4%. Source: CD4+ T cells sorted from blood, taken around week 34, from a patient treated with tofacitinib. The receptors come from a human donor with alopecia areata.

This chain joins TRBV7-2 and TRBJ2-1; 14 nucleotides align to TRBD2. This CDR3 spans 16 amino acids. CDR1 is SGHTA, CDR2 FQGNSA, per germline. The V and J ends lost 1 base and 6 bases, in that order; junction bases with no gene match: 2. CDR3: CASSLGGLAGANEQFF. For the CDR3, the DNA is TGTGCCAGCAGCTTAGGGGGACTAGCGGGAGCCAATGAGCAGTTCTTC.

A few counts support this clone. This chain joins TRBV30 and TRBJ2-7; 7 nucleotides agree with TRBD2. V lost 7 bases, J lost 2 bases, and 8 bases stayed unmatched. CDR3 size: 13 residues. Germline V gene sequence: CDR1 GTSNPN, CDR2 SVGIG (reference sequence). Here the CDR3 reads CAYRLAAPYEQYF. Here the CDR3 DNA reads TGTGCCTATCGTCTAGCGGCTCCCTACGAGCAGTACTTC.

CDR3 region: CASSPRQSQRTEAFF. CDR3 nucleotides: TGTGCCAGCTCACCCCGACAGTCTCAACGGACTGAAGCTTTCTTT. The chain joins TRBV18 to TRBJ1-1; D may be TRBD1 (5 bases). The ends were cut back, 3 bases at V and 5 bases at J, with 16 bases in the middle. The CDR3 sequence is 15 residues long. Germline assignment: CDR1 KGHSH and CDR2 LQKENI.

The V gene is TRBV7-9, the J gene TRBJ1-2; 7 nucleotides line up with TRBD1. The V gene end was trimmed by 3 bases and the J gene end by 6 bases; junction bases not matched to a gene: 13. CDR1 is SEHNR and CDR2 is FQNEAQ in the germline V gene (reference sequence). There are 16 residues in the CDR3. CDR3 protein: CASSLGVKLGGDGYTF. Here the CDR3 DNA reads TGTGCCAGCAGCTTGGGTGTTAAGTTAGGGGGCGATGGCTACACCTTC.

V is TRBV15 and J is TRBJ2-3; possibly TRBD2 for D (5 bases). In germline, CDR1 is LNHNV, CDR2 YYDKDF (reference sequence). This CDR3 contains 19 residues. V lost 1 base to trimming and J lost 0 bases, with 20 bases between them. The CDR3 nucleotides read TGTGCCACCAGCAGAGGACAAAGCGGTGGCGCATCTAGCACAGATACGCAGTATTTT. Translated, it gives CATSRGQSGGASSTDTQYF. Looking up the rest from reference TRBV15 and TRBJ2-3 gives the full variable domain: DAMVIQNPRYQVTQFGKPVTLSCSQTLNHNVMYWYQQKSSQAPKLLFHYYDKDFNNEADTPDNFQSRRPNTSFCFLDIRSPGLGDTAMYLCATSRGQSGGASSTDTQYFGPGTRLTVL.

V usage is TRBV27 and J usage is TRBJ2-3; D remains ambiguous. CDR1 and CDR2 (germline): MNHEY, SMNVEV (reference sequence). Deletions cut 0 bases from V and 1 base from J, with 5 bases between. This CDR3 comprises 14 residues. The CDR3 DNA is TGTGCCAGCAGTTTATCGGCGGGCACAGATACGCAGTATTTT. This translates into CASSLSAGTDTQYF.

J is TRBJ1-2 and V is TRBV30; no definite D call. From germline, CDR1 is GTSNPN and CDR2 SVGIG (reference sequence). The CDR3 sequence is 12 residues long. V gave up 1 base and J gave up 4 bases, with 7 bases separating them. The CDR3 loop is CAWSGTFYGYTF. The CDR3 DNA reads TGTGCCTGGAGTGGGACGTTCTATGGCTACACCTTC.

The V and J genes are TRBV30 and TRBJ1-6; 10 bases map to TRBD1. The CDR3 covers 18 residues. The J segment lost 5 bases and the V segment lost 2 bases, leaving 12 bases of the junction unmatched. CDR1 is GTSNPN and CDR2 is SVGIG in the germline V gene (reference sequence). This CDR3 is CAWSKLRGTGDHNSPLHF. DNA for the CDR3: TGTGCCTGGAGTAAACTAAGGGGGACAGGGGATCATAATTCACCCCTCCACTTT.

This clone was recorded a few times. In nucleotides, the CDR3 is TGTGCCAGCAGTTTACTAAGGGAAAAACTGTTTTTT. Encoded protein: CASSLLREKLFF. This rearrangement joins TRBV28 to TRBJ1-4, with D unresolved. CDR1 is MDHEN and CDR2 is SYDVKM in the germline V gene. This CDR3 is built from 12 residues. Trimming took 2 bases from V and 8 from J, leaving 6 bases between them.

The chain links TRBV29-1 to TRBJ2-7; 8 bases match TRBD1. The CDR3 consists of 13 residues. The J segment lost 4 bases and the V segment lost 5 bases, leaving 7 bases of the junction unmatched. Germline V gene data show CDR1 as SQVTM and CDR2 as ANQGSEA. The CDR3 loop reads CSVLRDRSYEQYF. Here the CDR3 DNA reads TGCAGCGTTCTACGGGACAGGTCGTACGAGCAGTACTTC.

This clone was detected once. V and J are TRBV9 and TRBJ1-1, with no clear D. This CDR3 has 13 amino acids. Germline V lookup: CDR1 SGDLS, CDR2 YYNGEE. Deletions cut 4 bases from V and 2 bases from J, with 9 bases between. As DNA, the CDR3 is TGTGCCAGCAGCTTCCGGCACAACACTGAAGCTTTCTTT. Translation gives CASSFRHNTEAFF.

This chain links TRBV6-5 with TRBJ2-6, with no clear D. Germline-derived CDR1 and CDR2 are MNHEY and SVGAGI. Trimming removed 7 bases from V and 4 bases from J, with 8 bases in between. The CDR3 is 13 residues long. The CDR3 region has the DNA TGTGCCAGCACCTGGACGGGGGCCAACGTCCTGACTTTC. It codes for CASTWTGANVLTF.

The genes are TRBV30 and TRBJ1-5; 7 nucleotides line up with TRBD1. Trimming removed 3 bases from V and 6 bases from J; junction bases left unmatched: 5. CDR3 length: 13 residues. Germline CDR1 and CDR2: GTSNPN and SVGIG (reference sequence). Written as DNA, the CDR3 is TGTGCCTGGAGGACAGGGTACGGTCAGCCCCAGCATTTT. This translates into CAWRTGYGQPQHF.

Remarks on this clone: The same CDR3 arises from other DNA sequences in this sample as well. The chain combines TRBV5-1 with TRBJ2-7, with D unresolved. With 3 bases removed from V and 2 bases from J, the gap between germline ends came to 3 bases. This CDR3 is 11 amino acids long. Looked up from germline, CDR1 is SGHRS and CDR2 is YFSETQ. The CDR3 reads CASSSTYEQYF. Written as DNA, the CDR3 is TGCGCCAGCAGCTCCACCTACGAGCAGTACTTC.

This clone showed up just once. This chain connects TRBV30 to TRBJ1-1; tentatively, D is TRBD1 (6 bases). The CDR3 totals 11 residues. The germline V gene encodes CDR1 GTSNPN and CDR2 SVGIG (reference sequence). V shed 4 bases and J shed 6 bases, with 9 bases lying between them. This CDR3 is CAWNREAEAFF. CDR3 coding DNA: TGTGCCTGGAACAGGGAAGCTGAAGCTTTCTTT.

The chain recombines TRBV30 with TRBJ1-5, with a weak D call TRBD1 (5 bases). CDR3 length: 12 amino acids. Germline-derived CDR1 and CDR2 are GTSNPN and SVGIG (reference sequence). CDR3 sequence reads: CACGGFGQPQHF. The DNA for the CDR3 is TGTGCATGCGGGGGTTTTGGGCAGCCCCAGCATTTT.

The chain couples TRBV5-6 to TRBJ1-1; D is undetermined. The germline V gene has CDR1 SGHDT and CDR2 YYEEEE. This CDR3 region has 11 residues. V shed 6 bases and J shed 3 bases, with 6 bases lying between them. CDR3 coding DNA: TGTGCCAGCAAAGGATACACTGAAGCTTTCTTT. Translation: CASKGYTEAFF.

The chain uses TRBV7-9 and TRBJ2-3; weak D call: TRBD2 (6 bases). V shed 5 bases and J shed 2 bases, with 11 bases lying between them. The germline CDR1 and CDR2 sequences are SEHNR and FQNEAQ (reference sequence). CDR3 size: 14 residues. The CDR3 here is CASSLRDFTDTQYF. The CDR3 DNA reads as TGTGCCAGCAGCCTCCGGGACTTCACAGATACGCAGTATTTT.

J is TRBJ1-4 and V is TRBV7-2, with D unresolved. Germline V gene data show CDR1 as SGHTA and CDR2 as FQGNSA. The length of the CDR3 is 14 residues. V lost 5 bases to trimming and J lost 0 bases, with 7 bases between them. The CDR3, as DNA: TGTGCCAGCAGCCCGGTGGCAACTAATGAAAAACTGTTTTTT. This translates into CASSPVATNEKLFF.

This sequence joins TRBV7-9 and TRBJ2-1; D is possibly TRBD2 (6 bases). The germline V gene encodes CDR1 SEHNR and CDR2 FQNEAQ (reference sequence). The CDR3 covers 14 residues. CDR3 in DNA: TGTGCTTCCCGGGAGACGGGGACCTACAATGAGCAGTTCTTC. This encodes CASRETGTYNEQFF.

There are a few counts of this clone. The CDR3 region has the DNA TGTGCCAGCAGCCAAGAGGGACAGGATTTCTACGAGCAGTACTTC. It encodes CASSQEGQDFYEQYF. The chain recombines TRBV4-2 with TRBJ2-7, with 8 bases that match TRBD1. Germline loops: CDR1 LGHNA, CDR2 YNFKEQ. The V and J ends lost 0 bases and 3 bases, in that order; junction bases with no gene match: 4. This CDR3 is built from 15 residues.

The CDR3 bases are TGTGCCAGCAGCCCTACGAACTGGGAGACCCAGTACTTC. This translates into CASSPTNWETQYF. The chain joins TRBV6-6 to TRBJ2-5; D unresolved. This CDR3 comprises 13 residues. Germline CDR1 MNHNY, CDR2 SVGAGI (reference sequence). The V end was cut by 6 bases, the J end by 5 bases, with 13 bases between.

This clone was detected only once. The genes are TRBV5-6 and TRBJ1-5; a possible D gene is TRBD1 (6 bases). Trimming pared 4 bases from V and 6 bases from J, leaving 23 bases between. The CDR3 extends over 17 amino acids. Per the germline V gene, CDR1 is SGHDT and CDR2 is YYEEEE. This CDR3 reads CASSRGFQGLIGQPQHF. Written as DNA, the CDR3 is TGTGCCAGCAGCAGGGGGTTCCAGGGTTTGATCGGTCAGCCCCAGCATTTT.

V and J are TRBV2 and TRBJ2-1, with D possibly matching TRBD2 (7 bases). Germline V gene lookup returns CDR1 SNHLY and CDR2 FYNNEI. This CDR3 has 12 residues. The V end was cut by 8 bases, the J end by 9 bases, with 14 bases between. The CDR3 reads CASGGEGGEQFF. The DNA for the CDR3 is TGTGCCAGCGGTGGGGAGGGGGGTGAGCAGTTCTTC. The variable domain in full, completed from reference TRBV2 and TRBJ2-1, reads EPEVTQTPSHQVTQMGQEVILRCVPISNHLYFYWYRQILGQKVEFLVSFYNNEISEKSEIFDDQFSVERPDGSNFTLKIRSTKLEDSAMYFCASGGEGGEQFFGPGTRLTVL.